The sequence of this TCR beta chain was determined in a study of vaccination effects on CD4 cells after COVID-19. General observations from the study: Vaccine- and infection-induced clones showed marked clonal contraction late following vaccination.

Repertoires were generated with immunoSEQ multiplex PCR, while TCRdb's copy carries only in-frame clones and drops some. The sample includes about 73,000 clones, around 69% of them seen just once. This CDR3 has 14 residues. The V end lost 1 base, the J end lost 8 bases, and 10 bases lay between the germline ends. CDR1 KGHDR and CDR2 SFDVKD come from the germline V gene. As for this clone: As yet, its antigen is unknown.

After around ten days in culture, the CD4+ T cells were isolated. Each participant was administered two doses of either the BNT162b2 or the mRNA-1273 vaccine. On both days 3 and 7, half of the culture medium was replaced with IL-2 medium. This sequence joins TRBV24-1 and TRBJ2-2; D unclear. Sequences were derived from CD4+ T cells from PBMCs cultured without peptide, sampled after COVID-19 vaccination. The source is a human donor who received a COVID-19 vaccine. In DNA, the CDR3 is TGTGCCACCAGTGATTTAGTGCTCGGGGGGGAGCTGTTTTTT. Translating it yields CATSDLVLGGELFF.